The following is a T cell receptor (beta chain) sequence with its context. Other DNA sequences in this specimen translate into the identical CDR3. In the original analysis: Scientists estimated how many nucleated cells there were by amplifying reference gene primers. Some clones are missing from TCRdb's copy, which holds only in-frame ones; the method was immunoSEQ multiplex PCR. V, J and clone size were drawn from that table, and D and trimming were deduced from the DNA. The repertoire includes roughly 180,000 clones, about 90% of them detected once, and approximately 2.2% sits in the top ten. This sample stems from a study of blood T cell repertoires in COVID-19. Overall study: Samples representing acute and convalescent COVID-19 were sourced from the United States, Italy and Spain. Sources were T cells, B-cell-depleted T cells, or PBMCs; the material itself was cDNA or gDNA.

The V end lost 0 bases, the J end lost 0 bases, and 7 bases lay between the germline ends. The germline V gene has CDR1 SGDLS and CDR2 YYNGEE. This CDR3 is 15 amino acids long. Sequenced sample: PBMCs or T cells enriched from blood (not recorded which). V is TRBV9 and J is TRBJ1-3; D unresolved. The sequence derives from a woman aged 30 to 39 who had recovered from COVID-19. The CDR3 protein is CASSVDGSSGNTIYF. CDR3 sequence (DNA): TGTGCCAGCAGCGTAGACGGTTCCTCTGGAAACACCATATATTTT.